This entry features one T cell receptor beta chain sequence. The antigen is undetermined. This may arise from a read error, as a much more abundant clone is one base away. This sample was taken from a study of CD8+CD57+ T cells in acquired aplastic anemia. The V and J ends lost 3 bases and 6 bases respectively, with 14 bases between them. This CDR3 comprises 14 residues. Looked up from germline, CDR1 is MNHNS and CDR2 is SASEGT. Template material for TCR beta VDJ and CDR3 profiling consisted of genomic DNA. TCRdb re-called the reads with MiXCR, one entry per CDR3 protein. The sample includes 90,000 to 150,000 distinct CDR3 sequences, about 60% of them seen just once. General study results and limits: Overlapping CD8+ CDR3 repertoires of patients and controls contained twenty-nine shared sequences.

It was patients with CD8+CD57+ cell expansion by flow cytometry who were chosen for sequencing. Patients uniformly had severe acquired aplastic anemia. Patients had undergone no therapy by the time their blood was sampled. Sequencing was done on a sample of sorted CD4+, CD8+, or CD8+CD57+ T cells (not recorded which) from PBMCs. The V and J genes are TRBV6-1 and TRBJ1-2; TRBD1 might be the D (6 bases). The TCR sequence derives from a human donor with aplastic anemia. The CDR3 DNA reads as TGTGCCAGCAGTGAGTGTTGGGGGGCGGATGGCTACACCTTC. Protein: CASSECWGADGYTF.